These T cell receptor beta chains were read from a single sample in a study of T cell responses to AZD1222 COVID-19 vaccine. The repertoire was sequenced with immunoSEQ multiplex PCR; TCRdb's copy has only in-frame clones and lacks some. The profile covers fewer than 95,000 clones, with around 89% appearing a single time and just over 30% taken by the ten largest. The material sequenced was peripheral blood, taken on day 0 of AZD1222 vaccination. The source is an adult in good health. The CDR3 runs from the conserved cysteine through the conserved F or W. A D gene is named only where the DNA matches it firmly. Size is stated for part of the rows, as once, few or many counts, or as a class when the clone is expanded.

clone size | J gene | D gene | V gene | CDR3 protein | CDR3 DNA
. | TRBJ1-2 | TRBD1 | TRBV29-1 | CSVGVGTGGLDYGYTF | TGCAGCGTTGGGGTTGGGACAGGGGGTCTCGACTATGGCTACACCTTC
. | TRBJ1-5 | . | TRBV6-6 | CASSPGVARNQPQHF | TGTGCCAGCAGCCCAGGGGTCGCGAGGAATCAGCCCCAGCATTTT
. | TRBJ1-5 | TRBD1 | TRBV10-3 | CATRKTSGTGGQPQHF | TGTGCCACCCGCAAAACATCAGGGACAGGAGGTCAGCCCCAGCATTTT
. | TRBJ2-7 | . | TRBV7-9 | CASSVHVSEQYF | TGTGCCAGCAGCGTTCATGTGAGCGAGCAGTACTTC
. | TRBJ2-1 | . | TRBV3-1/TRBV3-2 | CASSPTTGSNEQFF | TGTGCCAGCAGCCCGACCACAGGCTCCAATGAGCAGTTCTTC
. | TRBJ1-6 | TRBD1 | TRBV5-8 | CASSLGQGVHSPLHF | TGTGCCAGCAGCTTGGGACAGGGGGTGCATTCACCCCTCCACTTT
. | TRBJ2-1 | TRBD1 | TRBV29-1 | CSVLRDRYNEQFF | TGCAGCGTTCTCCGGGACAGATACAATGAGCAGTTCTTC
. | TRBJ1-6 | . | TRBV6-2/TRBV6-3 | CASSDLTARNSPLHF | TGTGCCAGCAGTGACCTGACAGCTCGGAATTCACCCCTCCACTTT
once | TRBJ2-1 | . | TRBV7-9 | CASSLAGFYNEQFF | TGTGCCAGCAGCTTAGCGGGGTTTTACAATGAGCAGTTCTTC
. | TRBJ2-1 | TRBD1 | TRBV5-6 | CASSLGDRAYGYNEQFF | TGTGCCAGCAGCTTGGGGGACAGGGCCTATGGGTACAATGAGCAGTTCTTC
. | TRBJ2-1 | TRBD2 | TRBV4-2 | CASSQRQRGGRLANEQFF | TGTGCCAGCAGCCAACGTCAACGAGGCGGGAGGCTGGCCAATGAGCAGTTCTTC
. | TRBJ1-1 | . | TRBV29-1 | CSVEDVRNPEAFF | TGCAGCGTTGAAGATGTAAGAAATCCTGAAGCTTTCTTT
. | TRBJ2-3 | TRBD2 | TRBV28 | CASSGTSGRITDTQYF | TGTGCCAGCAGCGGGACTAGCGGGAGAATTACAGATACGCAGTATTTT
few | TRBJ2-7 | . | TRBV7-9 | CASSLSAYEQYF | TGTGCCAGCAGCTTATCCGCCTACGAGCAGTACTTC
. | TRBJ2-3 | TRBD2 | TRBV2 | CASSSTSGRGTDTQYF | TGTGCCAGCAGTTCGACTAGCGGGAGAGGTACAGATACGCAGTATTTT
. | TRBJ1-1 | TRBD1 | TRBV7-2 | CASSFGQANTEAFF | TGTGCCAGCAGCTTCGGACAGGCGAACACTGAAGCTTTCTTT
. | TRBJ2-7 | . | TRBV6-5 | CASSYSEGAYEQYF | TGTGCCAGCAGTTACTCGGAAGGGGCCTACGAGCAGTACTTC
. | TRBJ2-5 | TRBD2 | TRBV7-8 | CASSWRGLAGETQYF | TGTGCCAGCAGCTGGCGGGGACTAGCCGGGGAGACCCAGTACTTC
. | TRBJ2-5 | . | TRBV9 | CASSVGSLRSAKETQYF | TGTGCCAGCAGCGTAGGCTCCCTTCGTAGCGCTAAAGAGACCCAGTACTTC
once | TRBJ2-7 | . | TRBV7-2 | CASSLYGQGPPYEQYF | TGTGCCAGCAGCTTATACGGGCAGGGCCCTCCCTACGAGCAGTACTTC
. | TRBJ2-2 | . | TRBV28 | CASRTDYYTGELFF | TGTGCCAGCAGAACGGACTATTACACCGGGGAGCTGTTTTTT
. | TRBJ2-2 | . | TRBV5-1 | CASSRTTNTGELFF | TGCGCCAGCAGTAGGACAACGAACACCGGGGAGCTGTTTTTT
. | TRBJ1-2 | TRBD1 | TRBV28 | CASTIPGQGGGYTF | TGTGCCAGCACCATTCCGGGACAGGGTGGTGGCTACACCTTC
. | TRBJ1-2 | . | TRBV12-3/TRBV12-4 | CASSLYTDYGYTF | TGTGCCAGCAGTTTGTACACCGACTATGGCTACACCTTC
few | TRBJ1-6 | . | TRBV7-3 | CASSLISTAGSSYNSPLHF | TGTGCCAGCAGCCTTATCTCTACCGCCGGGAGCTCCTATAATTCACCCCTCCACTTT
. | TRBJ2-7 | . | TRBV10-3 | CAISESWGASSYEQYF | TGTGCCATCAGTGAGTCGTGGGGGGCAAGCTCCTACGAGCAGTACTTC
. | TRBJ2-3 | TRBD2 | TRBV4-1 | CASSQLTSVPSTDTQYF | TGCGCCAGCAGCCAACTGACTAGCGTTCCTAGCACAGATACGCAGTATTTT
. | TRBJ2-7 | . | TRBV11-2 | CASSLDSRSYEQYF | TGTGCCAGCAGCTTAGATTCCCGCAGTTACGAGCAGTACTTC
once | TRBJ2-7 | TRBD1 | TRBV29-1 | CSVASSNRGRAYEQYF | TGCAGCGTGGCCTCATCTAACAGGGGGCGAGCCTACGAGCAGTACTTC
. | TRBJ2-7 | . | TRBV28 | CASSTIQGTTSYEQYF | TGTGCCAGCAGTACTATCCAGGGTACTACCTCCTACGAGCAGTACTTC
. | TRBJ2-7 | TRBD2 | TRBV6-6 | CASSLSGRGSYEQYF | TGTGCCAGCAGCCTTAGCGGGAGAGGCTCTTACGAGCAGTACTTC
. | TRBJ2-7 | TRBD1 | TRBV9 | CASSTSGTGSYEQYF | TGTGCCAGCAGCACCTCCGGGACAGGGTCCTACGAGCAGTACTTC
. | TRBJ1-1 | . | TRBV9 | CASSPFRMNTEAFF | TGTGCCAGCAGCCCCTTCAGAATGAACACTGAAGCTTTCTTT
. | TRBJ2-1 | . | TRBV15 | CATSRGDEQFF | TGTGCCACCAGCAGAGGTGACGAGCAGTTCTTC
. | TRBJ1-1 | TRBD1 | TRBV6-5 | CASRIPGQVNTEAFF | TGTGCCAGCAGGATCCCGGGACAGGTTAACACTGAAGCTTTCTTT
. | TRBJ2-7 | . | TRBV28 | CASTAGQAYEQYF | TGTGCCAGCACTGCTGGGCAGGCCTACGAGCAGTACTTC
. | TRBJ2-3 | . | TRBV7-9 | CASGDERTDTQYF | TGTGCCAGCGGGGACGAGCGCACAGATACGCAGTATTTT
. | TRBJ1-5 | . | TRBV6-5 | CATKHSNQPQHF | TGTGCCACGAAACATAGCAATCAGCCCCAGCATTTT
. | TRBJ1-1 | . | TRBV6-5 | CASSFSSDTEAFF | TGTGCCAGCAGTTTTAGTTCCGACACGGAGGCTTTCTTT
. | TRBJ2-7 | TRBD2 | TRBV11-2 | CATSGELAGSYEQYF | TGTGCCACGTCGGGCGAGCTAGCGGGATCCTACGAGCAGTACTTC
. | TRBJ2-1 | . | TRBV10-3 | CAISEEGNEQFF | TGTGCCATCAGTGAGGAAGGGAATGAGCAGTTCTTC
. | TRBJ2-7 | . | TRBV28 | CASSMGRGEQYF | TGTGCCAGCAGTATGGGCAGGGGCGAGCAGTACTTC
. | TRBJ1-2 | TRBD1 | TRBV7-9 | CASSLAGTAYGYTF | TGTGCCAGCAGCTTAGCCGGGACAGCTTATGGCTACACCTTC
. | TRBJ2-1 | TRBD2 | TRBV9 | CASSAVFSGSYNEQFF | TGTGCCAGCAGCGCAGTATTTAGCGGGTCCTACAATGAGCAGTTCTTC
. | TRBJ1-1 | . | TRBV28 | CASSLFSGGNTEAFF | TGTGCCAGCAGTTTATTTTCAGGAGGGAACACTGAAGCTTTCTTT
. | TRBJ1-1 | . | TRBV27 | CASSFSPGTTEAFF | TGTGCCAGCAGTTTTAGTCCAGGGACTACTGAAGCTTTCTTT
. | TRBJ2-1 | TRBD2 | TRBV3-1/TRBV3-2 | CASSRGQGASGSYEQFF | TGTGCCAGCAGCCGCGGCCAGGGGGCTAGCGGGAGCTATGAGCAGTTCTTC
. | TRBJ1-1 | . | TRBV5-1 | CASSGGDLNTEAFF | TGCGCCAGCAGCGGGGGGGACCTGAACACTGAAGCTTTCTTT
. | TRBJ2-3 | . | TRBV13 | CASSSKGGGSSTDTQYF | TGTGCCAGCAGCTCGAAGGGAGGAGGTTCGAGCACAGATACGCAGTATTTT
. | TRBJ1-1 | . | TRBV19 | CASRRSQVNTEAFF | TGTGCCAGTCGCCGGAGCCAGGTGAACACTGAAGCTTTCTTT
few | TRBJ1-2 | TRBD1 | TRBV5-1 | CASSFPGQNYGYTF | TGCGCCAGCAGCTTCCCGGGACAGAACTATGGCTACACCTTC
few | TRBJ2-1 | TRBD2 | TRBV6-1 | CASSERVSGDFDEQFF | TGTGCCAGCAGTGAAAGGGTTAGCGGGGATTTCGATGAGCAGTTCTTC
. | TRBJ1-1 | . | TRBV28 | CASSGTMNTEAFF | TGTGCCAGCAGTGGGACAATGAACACTGAAGCTTTCTTT
. | TRBJ2-7 | TRBD1 | TRBV4-3 | CASSQRVDRAFYEQYF | TGCGCCAGCAGCCAAAGGGTCGACAGGGCGTTTTACGAGCAGTACTTC
. | TRBJ1-5 | . | TRBV28 | CASSLGRGPRGPQHF | TGTGCCAGCAGTTTAGGACGCGGGCCCAGGGGGCCCCAGCATTTT
. | TRBJ2-1 | TRBD2 | TRBV7-3 | CASSRRRSGGSDEQFF | TGTGCCAGCAGCCGACGGCGATCGGGAGGGAGCGATGAGCAGTTCTTC
. | TRBJ2-3 | . | TRBV10-3 | CAISGRTGLASTDTQYF | TGTGCCATCAGTGGGAGGACAGGACTAGCTAGCACAGATACGCAGTATTTT
. | TRBJ1-1 | . | TRBV19 | CASSIWGRPNTEAFF | TGTGCCAGTAGTATATGGGGGCGTCCGAACACTGAAGCTTTCTTT
. | TRBJ1-2 | . | TRBV6-5 | CASSRFVGARYGYTF | TGTGCCAGCAGCCGCTTCGTGGGGGCGCGCTATGGCTACACCTTC